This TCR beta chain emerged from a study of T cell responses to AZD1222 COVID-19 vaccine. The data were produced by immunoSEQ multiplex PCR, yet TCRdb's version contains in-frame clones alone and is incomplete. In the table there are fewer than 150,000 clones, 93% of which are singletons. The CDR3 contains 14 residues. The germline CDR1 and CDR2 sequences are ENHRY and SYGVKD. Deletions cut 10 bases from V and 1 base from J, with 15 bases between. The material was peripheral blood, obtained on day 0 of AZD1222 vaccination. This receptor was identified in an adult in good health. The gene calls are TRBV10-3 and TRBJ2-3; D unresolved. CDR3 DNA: TGTGCCACCATCCCCGGGCAGGGCACAGATACGCAGTATTTT. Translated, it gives CATIPGQGTDTQYF.